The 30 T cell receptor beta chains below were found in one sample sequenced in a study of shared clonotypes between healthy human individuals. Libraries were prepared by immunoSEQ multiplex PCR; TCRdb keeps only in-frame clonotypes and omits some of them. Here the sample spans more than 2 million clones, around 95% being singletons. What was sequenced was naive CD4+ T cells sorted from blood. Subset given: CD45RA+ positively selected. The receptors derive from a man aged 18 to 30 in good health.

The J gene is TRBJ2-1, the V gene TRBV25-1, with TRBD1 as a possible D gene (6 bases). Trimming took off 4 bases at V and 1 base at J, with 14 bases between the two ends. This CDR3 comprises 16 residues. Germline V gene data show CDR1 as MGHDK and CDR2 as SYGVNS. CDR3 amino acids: CASSATGFLSYNEQFF. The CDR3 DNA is TGTGCCAGCAGTGCCACAGGGTTTTTATCCTACAATGAGCAGTTCTTC.

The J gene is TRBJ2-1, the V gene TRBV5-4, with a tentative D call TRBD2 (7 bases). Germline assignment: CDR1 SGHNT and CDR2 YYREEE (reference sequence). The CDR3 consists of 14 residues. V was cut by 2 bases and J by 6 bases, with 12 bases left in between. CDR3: CASSLLGGANEQFF. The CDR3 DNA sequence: TGTGCCAGCAGCTTACTAGGGGGGGCCAATGAGCAGTTCTTC.

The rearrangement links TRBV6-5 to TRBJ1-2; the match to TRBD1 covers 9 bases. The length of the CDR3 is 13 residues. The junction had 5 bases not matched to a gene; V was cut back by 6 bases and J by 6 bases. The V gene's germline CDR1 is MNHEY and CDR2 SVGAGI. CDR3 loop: CASSRTGEDGYTF. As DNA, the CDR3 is TGTGCCAGCAGCAGGACAGGGGAAGATGGCTACACCTTC.

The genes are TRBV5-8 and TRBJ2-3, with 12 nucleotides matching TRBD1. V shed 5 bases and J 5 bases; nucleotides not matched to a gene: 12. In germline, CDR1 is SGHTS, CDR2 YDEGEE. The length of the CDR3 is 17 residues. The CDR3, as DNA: TGTGCCAGCAGAAACCCCCGGGACAGGGGGCATGGAGATACGCAGTATTTT. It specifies CASRNPRDRGHGDTQYF.

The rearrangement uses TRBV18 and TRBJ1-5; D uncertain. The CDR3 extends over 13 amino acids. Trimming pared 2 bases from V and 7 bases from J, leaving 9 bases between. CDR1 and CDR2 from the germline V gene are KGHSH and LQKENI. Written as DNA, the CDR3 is TGTGCCAGCTCACCAGGAGAACTGCAGCCCCAGCATTTT. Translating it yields CASSPGELQPQHF.

CDR3 nucleotides: TGTGCCAGCAGCCCCCCGGGACAGGGCTACGAGCAGTACTTC. This codes for CASSPPGQGYEQYF. The gene calls are TRBV6-4 and TRBJ2-7; 9 bases are a match to TRBD1. This CDR3 region has 14 residues. The junction had 6 bases not matched to a gene; V was cut back by 6 bases and J by 3 bases. Germline-derived CDR1 and CDR2 are MRHNA and SNTAGT.

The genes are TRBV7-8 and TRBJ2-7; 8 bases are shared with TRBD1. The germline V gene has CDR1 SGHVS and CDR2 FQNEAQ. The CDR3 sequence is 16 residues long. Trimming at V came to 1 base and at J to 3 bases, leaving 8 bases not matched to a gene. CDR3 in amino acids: CASSLVLGQGVYEQYF. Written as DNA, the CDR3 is TGTGCCAGCAGCTTAGTCCTCGGACAGGGTGTCTACGAGCAGTACTTC. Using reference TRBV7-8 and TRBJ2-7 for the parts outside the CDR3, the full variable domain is GAGVSQSPRYKVAKRGQDVALRCDPISGHVSLFWYQQALGQGPEFLTYFQNEAQLDKSGLPSDRFFAERPEGSVSTLKIQRTQQEDSAVYLCASSLVLGQGVYEQYFGPGTRLTVT.

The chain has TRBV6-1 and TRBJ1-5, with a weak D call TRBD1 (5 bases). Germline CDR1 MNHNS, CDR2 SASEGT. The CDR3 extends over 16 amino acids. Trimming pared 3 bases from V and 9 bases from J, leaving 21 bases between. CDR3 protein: CASSDWVILSGGPQHF. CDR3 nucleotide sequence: TGTGCCAGCAGTGATTGGGTTATACTATCCGGGGGGCCCCAGCATTTT.

Here the CDR3 DNA reads TGTGCCAGCAGTCCGTCCCGGGACAGGAACACTGAAGCTTTCTTT. It encodes CASSPSRDRNTEAFF. V and J are TRBV6-5 and TRBJ1-1, with 7 bases that match TRBD1. This CDR3 is 15 amino acids long. V dropped 5 bases and J dropped 1; count of bases not matched to a gene: 7. The V gene's germline CDR1 is MNHEY and CDR2 SVGAGI.

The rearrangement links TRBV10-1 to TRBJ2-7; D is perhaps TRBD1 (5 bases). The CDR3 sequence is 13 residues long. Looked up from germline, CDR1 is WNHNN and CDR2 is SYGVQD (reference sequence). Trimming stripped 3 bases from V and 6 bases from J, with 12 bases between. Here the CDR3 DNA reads TGCGCCAGCAGTGACACACCTCAGGGCGAGCAGTACTTC. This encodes CASSDTPQGEQYF.

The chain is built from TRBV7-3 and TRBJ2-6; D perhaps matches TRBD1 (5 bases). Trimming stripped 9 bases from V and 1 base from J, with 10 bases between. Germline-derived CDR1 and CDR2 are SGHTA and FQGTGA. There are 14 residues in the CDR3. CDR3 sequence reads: CASQGSSGANVLTF. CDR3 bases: TGTGCCAGTCAGGGTTCTTCTGGGGCCAACGTCCTGACTTTC.

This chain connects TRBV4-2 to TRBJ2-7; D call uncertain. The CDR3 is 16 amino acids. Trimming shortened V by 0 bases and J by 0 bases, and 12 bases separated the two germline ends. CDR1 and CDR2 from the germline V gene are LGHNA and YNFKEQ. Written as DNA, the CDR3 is TGTGCCAGCAGCCAAGATAACTCCCCAGTCTCCTACGAGCAGTACTTC. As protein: CASSQDNSPVSYEQYF.

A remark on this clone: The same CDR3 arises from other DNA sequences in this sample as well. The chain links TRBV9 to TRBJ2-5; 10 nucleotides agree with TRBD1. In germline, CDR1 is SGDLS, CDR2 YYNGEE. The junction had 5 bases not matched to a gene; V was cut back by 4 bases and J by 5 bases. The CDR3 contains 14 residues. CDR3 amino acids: CASSSGQGVETQYF. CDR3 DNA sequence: TGTGCCAGCAGCTCAGGACAGGGGGTCGAGACCCAGTACTTC.

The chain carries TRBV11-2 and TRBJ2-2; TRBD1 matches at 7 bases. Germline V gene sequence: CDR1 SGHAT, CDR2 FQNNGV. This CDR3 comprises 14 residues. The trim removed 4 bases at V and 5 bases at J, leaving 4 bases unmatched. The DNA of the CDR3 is TGTGCCAGCAGCTCCGACAGGGAAACCGGGGAGCTGTTTTTT. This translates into CASSSDRETGELFF.

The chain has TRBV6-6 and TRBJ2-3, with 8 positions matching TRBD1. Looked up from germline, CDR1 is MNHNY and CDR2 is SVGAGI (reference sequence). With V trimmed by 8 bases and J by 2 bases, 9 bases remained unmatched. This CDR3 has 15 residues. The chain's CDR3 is CASQLRDRHTDTQYF. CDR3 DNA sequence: TGTGCCAGCCAACTCCGGGACAGGCACACAGATACGCAGTATTTT.

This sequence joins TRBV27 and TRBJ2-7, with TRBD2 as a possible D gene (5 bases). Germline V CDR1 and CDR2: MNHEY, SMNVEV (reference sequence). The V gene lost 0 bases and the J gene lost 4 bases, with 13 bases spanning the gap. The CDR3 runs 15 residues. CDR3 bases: TGTGCCAGCAGTTTATCGAGGACTCCTACTTACGAGCAGTACTTC. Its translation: CASSLSRTPTYEQYF.

The CDR3 loop reads CASSQLDRGRDQPQHF. DNA for the CDR3: TGCGCCAGCAGCCAGCTCGACAGGGGAAGGGATCAGCCCCAGCATTTT. The V gene is TRBV4-1, the J gene TRBJ1-5; 8 nucleotides line up with TRBD1. The germline gives CDR1 MGHRA, CDR2 YSYEKL. This CDR3 is 16 amino acids long. V was pared by 3 bases and J by 5 bases, with 9 bases of the junction left unmatched.

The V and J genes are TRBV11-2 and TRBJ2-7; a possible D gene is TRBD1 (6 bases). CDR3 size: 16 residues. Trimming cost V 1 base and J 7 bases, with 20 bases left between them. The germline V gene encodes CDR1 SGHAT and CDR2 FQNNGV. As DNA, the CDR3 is TGTGCCAGCAGCTTAGCAGGCAGGGGCTTGGGAGCGGAGCAGTACTTC. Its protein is CASSLAGRGLGAEQYF.

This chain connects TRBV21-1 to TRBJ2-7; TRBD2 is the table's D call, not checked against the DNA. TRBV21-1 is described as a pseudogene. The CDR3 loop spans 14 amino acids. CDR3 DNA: TGTGCCGGGACCCCGGCTAGCGGGACCTACGAGCAGTACTTC. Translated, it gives CAGTPASGTYEQYF.

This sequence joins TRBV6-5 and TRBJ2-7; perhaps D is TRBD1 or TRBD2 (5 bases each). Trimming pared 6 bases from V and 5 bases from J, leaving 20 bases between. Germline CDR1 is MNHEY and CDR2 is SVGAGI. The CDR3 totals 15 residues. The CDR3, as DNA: TGTGCCAGCAGGTCAAGGGACGGAGGAATCGACGAGCAGTACTTC. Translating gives CASRSRDGGIDEQYF.

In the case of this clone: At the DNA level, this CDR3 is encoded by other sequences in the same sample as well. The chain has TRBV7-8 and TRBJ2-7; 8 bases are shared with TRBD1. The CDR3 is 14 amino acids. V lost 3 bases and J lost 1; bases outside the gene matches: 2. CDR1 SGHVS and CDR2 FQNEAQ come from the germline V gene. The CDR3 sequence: CASSFRTGSYEQYF. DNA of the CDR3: TGTGCCAGCAGCTTTAGGACAGGGTCCTACGAGCAGTACTTC.

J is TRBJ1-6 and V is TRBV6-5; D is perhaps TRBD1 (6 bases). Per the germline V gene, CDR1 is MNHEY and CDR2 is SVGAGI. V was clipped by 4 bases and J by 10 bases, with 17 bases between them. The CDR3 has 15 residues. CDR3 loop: CASSSHRDVNSPLHF. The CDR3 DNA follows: TGTGCCAGCAGTTCCCACAGGGATGTTAACTCACCCCTCCACTTT.

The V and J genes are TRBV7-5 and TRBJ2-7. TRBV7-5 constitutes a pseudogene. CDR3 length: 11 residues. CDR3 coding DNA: TGTGCCAGAATTAAAGCCTACGAGCAGTACTTC. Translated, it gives CARIKAYEQYF.

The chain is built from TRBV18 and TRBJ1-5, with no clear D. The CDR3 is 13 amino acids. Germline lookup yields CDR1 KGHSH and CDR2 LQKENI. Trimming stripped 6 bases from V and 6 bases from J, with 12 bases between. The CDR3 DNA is TGTGCCAGCTCCCAATCCGAGGGTCAGCCCCAGCATTTT. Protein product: CASSQSEGQPQHF.

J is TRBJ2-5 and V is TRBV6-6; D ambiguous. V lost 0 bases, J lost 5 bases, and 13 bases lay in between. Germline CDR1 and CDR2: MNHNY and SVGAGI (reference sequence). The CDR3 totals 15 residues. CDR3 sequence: CASSYSTLDGETQYF. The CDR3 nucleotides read TGTGCCAGCAGTTACTCGACCTTGGACGGGGAGACCCAGTACTTC.

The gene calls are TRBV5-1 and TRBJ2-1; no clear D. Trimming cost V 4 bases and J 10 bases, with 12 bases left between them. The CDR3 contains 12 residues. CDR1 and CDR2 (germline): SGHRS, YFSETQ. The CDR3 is CASSMTQVEQFF. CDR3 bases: TGCGCCAGCAGCATGACCCAGGTGGAGCAGTTCTTC.

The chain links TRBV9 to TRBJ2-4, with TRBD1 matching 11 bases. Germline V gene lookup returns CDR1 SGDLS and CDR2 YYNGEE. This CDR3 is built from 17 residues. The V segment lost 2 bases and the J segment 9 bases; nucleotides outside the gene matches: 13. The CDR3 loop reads CASSVEDRGLANGIQYF. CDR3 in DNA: TGTGCCAGCAGCGTGGAGGACAGGGGGCTGGCGAATGGCATTCAGTACTTC. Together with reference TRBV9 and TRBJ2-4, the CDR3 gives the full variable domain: DSGVTQTPKHLITATGQRVTLRCSPRSGDLSVYWYQQSLDQGLQFLIQYYNGEERAKGNILERFSAQQFPDLHSELNLSSLELGDSALYFCASSVEDRGLANGIQYFGAGTRLSVL.

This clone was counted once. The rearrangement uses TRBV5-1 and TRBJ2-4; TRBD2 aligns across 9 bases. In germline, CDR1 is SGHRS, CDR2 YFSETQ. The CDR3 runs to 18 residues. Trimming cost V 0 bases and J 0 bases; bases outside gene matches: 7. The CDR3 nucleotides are TGCGCCAGCAGCTTGGGACTAGCGGCTTTATCAGCCAAAAACATTCAGTACTTC. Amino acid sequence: CASSLGLAALSAKNIQYF.

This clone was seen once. The CDR3 region is CATSRDSGGTDTQYF. In DNA form, the CDR3 reads TGTGCCACCAGCAGAGACAGCGGGGGCACAGATACGCAGTATTTT. The V gene is TRBV15, the J gene TRBJ2-3; 7 bases are a match to TRBD2. V lost 0 bases and J lost 1; bases outside the gene matches: 1. Looked up from germline, CDR1 is LNHNV and CDR2 is YYDKDF (reference sequence). The CDR3 spans 15 residues.

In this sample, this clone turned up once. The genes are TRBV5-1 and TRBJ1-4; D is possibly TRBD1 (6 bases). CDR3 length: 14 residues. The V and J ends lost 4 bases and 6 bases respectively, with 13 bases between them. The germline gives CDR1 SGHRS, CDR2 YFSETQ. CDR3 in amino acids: CASSLLRGDEKLFF. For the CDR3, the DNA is TGCGCCAGCAGCCTCCTCAGGGGTGATGAAAAACTGTTTTTT. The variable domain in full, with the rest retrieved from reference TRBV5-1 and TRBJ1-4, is KAGVTQTPRYLIKTRGQQVTLSCSPISGHRSVSWYQQTPGQGLQFLFEYFSETQRNKGNFPGRFSGRQFSNSRSEMNVSTLELGDSALYLCASSLLRGDEKLFFGSGTQLSVL.